These 23 T cell receptor beta chains came from one sample sequenced in a study of blood T cells in healthy people across ages. Combining a sample-barcoded 5' primer with a J-beta primer mix, a second PCR ran for 7 to 11 cycles. Each CDR3 protein gets one entry after TCRdb re-called the 5' RACE reads with MiXCR. The data contain about 1.8 million distinct CDR3 sequences, about 49% of them singletons. The sequencing input was blood. Receptors were obtained from a middle-aged woman in good health.

The chain employs TRBV28 and TRBJ1-6; 12 bases are a match to TRBD1. From germline, CDR1 is MDHEN and CDR2 SYDVKM. Trimming took 6 bases from V and 7 from J; bases not matched to a gene: 4. CDR3 length: 15 amino acids. CDR3 nucleotides: TGTGCCAGCAGGTCGGGACAGGGGGCGAATTCACCCCTCCACTTT. Translating it yields CASRSGQGANSPLHF.

This clonotype has only a few counts. This chain uses TRBV4-2 with TRBJ2-1, with 11 bases identical to TRBD2. Germline V lookup: CDR1 LGHNA, CDR2 YNFKEQ. The CDR3 has 15 residues. Trimming cost V 3 bases and J 7 bases; bases outside gene matches: 5. CDR3: CASSQLGLAENEQFF. The DNA for the CDR3 is TGTGCCAGCAGCCAGTTGGGACTAGCGGAGAATGAGCAGTTCTTC.

J is TRBJ2-4 and V is TRBV6-2 or TRBV6-3, with D perhaps matching TRBD2 (6 bases). The J call may be faulty, since TRBJ2-5 better matches the DNA end. CDR1 and CDR2 from the germline V gene are MNHEY and SVGEGT. This CDR3 comprises 14 residues. In nucleotides, the CDR3 is TGTGCCAGCAGTTACGTCGGGCAGGGAGGGACCCAGTACTTC. Translating it yields CASSYVGQGGTQYF.

The V call is TRBV29-1, the J call TRBJ2-1; 7 bases are shared with TRBD2. The germline gives CDR1 SQVTM, CDR2 ANQGSEA. The CDR3 contains 13 residues. The V gene end was trimmed by 7 bases and the J gene end by 4 bases; junction bases not matched to a gene: 7. This CDR3 reads CSELTGGYNEQFF. The CDR3 DNA reads TGCAGCGAATTAACCGGGGGGTACAATGAGCAGTTCTTC.

This clonotype was detected only a few times. The chain links TRBV7-9 to TRBJ2-3, with D possibly matching TRBD1 (5 bases). From germline, CDR1 is SEHNR and CDR2 FQNEAQ (reference sequence). Trimming cost V 11 bases and J 2 bases, with 23 bases left between them. The CDR3 spans 16 residues. The CDR3 nucleotides read TGTGCCTGCCTGCCGCCAGTTCAGGGAACCACAGATACGCAGTATTTT. Residues: CACLPPVQGTTDTQYF.

This clonotype was counted between two and nine times. This chain connects TRBV6-2 or TRBV6-3 to TRBJ2-3; D is perhaps TRBD1 (6 bases). Trimming pared 8 bases from V and 2 bases from J, leaving 17 bases between. The CDR3 sequence is 15 residues long. Per germline, CDR1 MNHEY and CDR2 SVGEGT. CDR3 coding DNA: TGTGCCAGCGGCACTTGGGACAAATACACAGATACGCAGTATTTT. Protein product: CASGTWDKYTDTQYF.

This clonotype was counted a few times. This sequence joins TRBV4-2 and TRBJ2-3; the D call may be TRBD1 or TRBD2 (5 bases each). Germline CDR1 LGHNA, CDR2 YNFKEQ. V was cut by 2 bases and J by 3 bases, with 15 bases left in between. CDR3 length: 16 residues. This CDR3 is CASSQPGQGATDTQYF. The CDR3 DNA is TGTGCCAGCAGCCAACCAGGTCAGGGAGCGACAGATACGCAGTATTTT.

This clonotype was seen a handful of times. The chain couples TRBV21-1 to TRBJ2-7. TRBV21-1 is deemed a pseudogene. The CDR3 has 14 residues. The CDR3 nucleotides read TGTGCCAGCAGCAAAGGGCAGGAGAGTTACGAGCAGTACTTC. It specifies CASSKGQESYEQYF.

The chain couples TRBV20-1 to TRBJ2-3; D gene ambiguous. This CDR3 has 12 amino acids. Germline CDR1 DFQATT, CDR2 SNEGSKA (reference sequence). The CDR3 sequence is CRPDSRADTQYF. Here the CDR3 DNA reads TGCCGACCCGATTCTAGGGCAGATACGCAGTATTTT.

The sample holds a few counts of this clonotype. The rearrangement uses TRBV12-3 or TRBV12-4 and TRBJ1-2, with TRBD1 identical over 7 bases. J was trimmed by 1 base and V by 6 bases; bases with no gene match: 8. The length of the CDR3 is 15 residues. This CDR3 reads CASSSFGDSNYGYTF. CDR3 nucleotide sequence: TGTGCCAGCAGCTCCTTCGGGGACAGTAACTATGGCTACACCTTC.

The chain has TRBV12-3 or TRBV12-4 and TRBJ2-5; possible D gene TRBD1, 6 bases. With 4 bases removed from V and 7 bases from J, the gap between germline ends came to 16 bases. The CDR3 loop spans 14 amino acids. CDR3 region: CASSSSGTPPTQYF. The DNA for the CDR3 is TGTGCCAGCAGTTCATCCGGGACACCGCCGACCCAGTACTTC.

This clonotype was counted a few times. This chain links TRBV20-1 with TRBJ1-6; TRBD1 matches at 7 bases. CDR3 length equals 15 residues. Germline-derived CDR1 and CDR2 are DFQATT and SNEGSKA (reference sequence). The V and J ends lost 5 bases and 7 bases, in that order; junction bases with no gene match: 11. In DNA, the CDR3 is TGCAGTGCTTCCTTTGGGGGGGACAGCAATTCACCCCTCCACTTT. Residues: CSASFGGDSNSPLHF.

This clonotype was detected only a few times. The rearrangement links TRBV6-5 to TRBJ2-7, with TRBD1 matching over 8 bases. Per germline, CDR1 MNHEY and CDR2 SVGAGI. V lost 7 bases and J lost 4; bases outside the gene matches: 6. The CDR3 covers 13 residues. Here the CDR3 DNA reads TGTGCCAGCATACAGGGGGTCGCTTACGAGCAGTACTTC. Residues: CASIQGVAYEQYF.

This clonotype has a handful of counts. The chain combines TRBV4-2 with TRBJ2-3, with D possibly being TRBD2 (5 bases). Trimming cost V 4 bases and J 0 bases, with 14 bases left between them. Germline CDR1 reads LGHNA; CDR2 reads YNFKEQ. There are 16 residues in the CDR3. The CDR3 DNA sequence: TGTGCCAGCAGCCCCGGCGTTAGCGAGAGCACAGATACGCAGTATTTT. Encoded protein: CASSPGVSESTDTQYF.

The rearrangement links TRBV28 to TRBJ1-2, with 11 bases matching TRBD1. The CDR3 is made up of 15 amino acids. V was pared by 6 bases and J by 8 bases, with 11 bases of the junction left unmatched. Germline-derived CDR1 and CDR2 are MDHEN and SYDVKM. The CDR3 DNA is TGTGCCAGCAGCCTCATCGGGACAGGGGGAAAAGGCTACACCTTC. Its protein product is CASSLIGTGGKGYTF.

CDR3: CASGTSGGRDYLYNEQFF. The CDR3 DNA reads as TGTGCCAGCGGGACTAGCGGGGGACGCGATTATCTCTACAATGAGCAGTTCTTC. The chain has TRBV2 and TRBJ2-1, with 14 bases lining up with TRBD2. Germline V gene data show CDR1 as SNHLY and CDR2 as FYNNEI. J gave up 3 bases and V 8 bases, and 12 bases lay outside the gene matches. There are 18 residues in the CDR3.

The rearrangement uses TRBV7-9 and TRBJ1-1; 7 bases map to TRBD1. The CDR3 sequence is 14 residues long. Germline CDR1 SEHNR, CDR2 FQNEAQ (reference sequence). V trimming: 6 bases; J trimming: 1 base; junction bases outside the gene matches: 5. The CDR3 region has the DNA TGTGCCAGCAGTCGGGGACAGCCGAACACTGAAGCTTTCTTT. It translates to CASSRGQPNTEAFF.

V is TRBV12-3 or TRBV12-4 and J is TRBJ1-5; perhaps TRBD1 as D (5 bases). The CDR3 totals 14 residues. V lost 4 bases and J 7 bases, leaving 14 bases between the germline ends. CDR3 region: CASSSNLRGQPQHF. The CDR3, as DNA: TGTGCCAGCAGTTCGAACCTTCGGGGGCAGCCCCAGCATTTT.

This chain connects TRBV6-5 to TRBJ2-1; 12 bases agree with TRBD2. The end of the DNA fits TRBJ2-7 better, so the J call may be wrong. CDR3 length: 16 amino acids. Germline loops: CDR1 MNHEY, CDR2 SVGAGI. The CDR3 is CASSSGTSGSYNEQYF. CDR3 DNA sequence: TGTGCCAGCAGCTCCGGGACTAGCGGGTCATACAATGAGCAGTACTTC.

This clonotype was seen more than once but under ten times. V and J are TRBV20-1 and TRBJ2-3; weak D call: TRBD1 (6 bases). V was trimmed by 5 bases and J by 4 bases, leaving 13 bases between them. Germline CDR1 is DFQATT and CDR2 is SNEGSKA (reference sequence). The CDR3 is 13 amino acids. The CDR3 loop reads CSAPTQGPDTQYF. The CDR3 DNA reads TGCAGTGCTCCAACGCAGGGGCCAGATACGCAGTATTTT.

This clonotype was observed a few times. The chain combines TRBV28 with TRBJ2-1; 12 bases align to TRBD1. The CDR3 is made up of 15 amino acids. CDR1 and CDR2 from the germline V gene are MDHEN and SYDVKM. V lost 8 bases to trimming and J lost 8 bases; unmatched junction nucleotides: 10. The CDR3 nucleotides read TGTGCCAGCGGGTATCCGGGACAGGGGGCACATGAGCAGTTCTTC. Its protein product is CASGYPGQGAHEQFF. Drawing the rest from reference TRBV28 and TRBJ2-1, the complete variable domain is DVKVTQSSRYLVKRTGEKVFLECVQDMDHENMFWYRQDPGLGLRLIYFSYDVKMKEKGDIPEGYSVSREKKERFSLILESASTNQTSMYLCASGYPGQGAHEQFFGPGTRLTVL.

The chain links TRBV7-2 to TRBJ1-2; D unclear. The CDR3 runs to 12 residues. V was shortened by 5 bases and J by 4 bases, with 8 bases between the two germline ends. In germline, CDR1 is SGHTA, CDR2 FQGNSA. This CDR3 reads CASSVYSYGYTF. CDR3 bases: TGTGCCAGCAGCGTATACAGCTATGGCTACACCTTC.

V is TRBV9 and J is TRBJ2-5, with 15 bases lining up with TRBD2. The CDR3 runs to 17 residues. The germline CDR1 and CDR2 sequences are SGDLS and YYNGEE. Losses at the gene ends were 2 bases for V and 2 bases for J; bases not matched to a gene: 4. The CDR3 DNA follows: TGTGCCAGCAGCGTCGGGACTAGCGGGGGGCCACAAGAGACCCAGTACTTC. This sequence encodes CASSVGTSGGPQETQYF.